The T cell receptor beta chain described here comes from a study of shared clonotypes between healthy human individuals (dated by TCRdb to about 2020). At the level of the whole study: The cohort comprised a couple of women and three men aged 18 to 49 years. To increase sequencing depth and limit assay-specific biases, different laboratories used diverse techniques to prepare libraries and sequence TCR repertoires. To estimate repertoire size and how much clonotype sharing occurs between individuals, the study deeply sequenced the blood TCR repertoires of roughly 5 healthy adults. Per donor, leukapheresis produced somewhere between about 0.8 and 9 billion PBMCs. Results and caveats for the whole study, not just this receptor: The small number of donors limited the genetic and exposure-history diversity represented. Sampling was restricted to blood, and TCR repertoires in tissue are likely to differ from TCR repertoires in blood. Pairwise subsampling led to the expectation that sequencing depth would affect the degree of clonotype sharing among donors.

Points on this clone: Its antigen is currently not known. This is likely an artifact of a read error, given a far larger clone one base away.

Donors were healthy HIV-negative adults with no recently reported acute infections or vaccinations. Only Caucasian adults living in Nashville, Tennessee, USA were represented among the donors. For unsorted samples, 75 million to 100 million PBMCs were counted and genomic DNA was extracted with the QIAamp DNA Blood Mini kit. After blood collection by leukapheresis, PBMCs were isolated using Ficoll-Histopaque density gradient centrifugation and then cryopreserved in the vapor phase of liquid nitrogen. Using the deep immunoSEQ assay, TCR CDR3 regions were amplified from genomic DNA by multiplex PCR. Extracted genomic DNA from each cell subset was spread evenly across all wells of several immunoSEQ 96-well plates, with each plate serving as a replicate. For unsorted PBMC, each replicate PCR was loaded with approximately 0.3 ug genomic DNA, equivalent to about 33,000 T cell genomes. Ten immunoSEQ deep assay plates were used to sequence unsorted PBMC genomic DNA. The purified libraries were quantified using a Qubit 3.0 fluorometer, sized with a Bioanalyzer 2100, and then quantified again using the KAPA Library Quantification kit. Every immunoSEQ 96-well plate was sequenced on a dedicated single-read 150-cycle Illumina NextSeq 550 flow cell. Concerning the study's data processing: The immunoSEQ output contained only junctional sequences without quality scores, so filtering could not match that applied to full-length reads. To assign V/J genes and CDR3, sequences were annotated against IMGT germline references using PyIR, a Python wrapper for IgBLAST v1.9. Reads were filtered out if the reads had weak V/J assignments (E-value above 1e-6), no CDR3, stop codons, out-of-frame junctions, or ambiguous translated residues. V3J clonotypes were defined by identical inferred V gene, J gene, and CDR3 amino acid sequence. Percentage overlap between repertoires was computed as shared unique clonotypes divided by the size of the smaller repertoire. Richness of each repertoire was evaluated using RTK rarefaction, the Chao1 estimator, and Recon v2.1 estimates of unobserved clonotypes. TCRdb limited this immuneACCESS table to in-frame rearrangements with V and J called. A share of clones is missing; checked studies link under half to unresolved V genes, and the rest is unexplained. The V and J calls and the clone size are those of that table, but D and trimming were determined from the DNA. The sample records around 500,000 clones, around 85% of which are singletons. The biggest ten clones account for roughly 13% of the sample.

Looking up the germline V gene (reference sequence) yields CDR1 GTSNPN and CDR2 SVGIG. The CDR3 runs 13 residues from the cysteine to the phenylalanine. The CDR3 DNA has 39 bases and is translated from base 1. The clonotype comes from a middle-aged woman in good health. Some clones in this sample may be carry-over from other donors' samples. The rearrangement joined TRBV30 to TRBJ1-1, with an unclear D gene assignment. Sample: PBMCs. The CDR3 sequence is CAWSVGRNTGAFF. The nucleotide sequence is TGTGCCTGGAGTGTTGGGAGGAACACTGGAGCTTTCTTT.